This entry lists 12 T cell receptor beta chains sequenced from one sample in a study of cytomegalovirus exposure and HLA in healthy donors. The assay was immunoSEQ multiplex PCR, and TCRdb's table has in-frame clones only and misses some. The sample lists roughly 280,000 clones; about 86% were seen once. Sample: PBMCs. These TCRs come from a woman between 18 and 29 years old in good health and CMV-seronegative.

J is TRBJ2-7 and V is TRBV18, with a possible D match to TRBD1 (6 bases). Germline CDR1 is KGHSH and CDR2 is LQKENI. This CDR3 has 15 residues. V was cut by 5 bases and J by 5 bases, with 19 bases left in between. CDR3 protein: CASSLNSQGLNEQYF. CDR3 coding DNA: TGTGCCAGCTCATTAAACTCGCAGGGGCTTAACGAGCAGTACTTC.

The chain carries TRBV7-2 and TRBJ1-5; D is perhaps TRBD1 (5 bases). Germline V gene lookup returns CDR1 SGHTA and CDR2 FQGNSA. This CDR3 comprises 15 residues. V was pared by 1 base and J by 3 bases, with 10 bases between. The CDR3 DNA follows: TGTGCCAGCAGCTTAGATTCGACAGTCAATCAGCCCCAGCATTTT. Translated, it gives CASSLDSTVNQPQHF.

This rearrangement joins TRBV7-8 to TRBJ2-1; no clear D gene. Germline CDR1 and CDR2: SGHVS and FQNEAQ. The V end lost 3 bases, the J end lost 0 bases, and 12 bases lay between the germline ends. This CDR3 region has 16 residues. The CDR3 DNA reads TGTGCCAGCAGCTTCTTCCCTCTGAGCTCCTACAATGAGCAGTTCTTC. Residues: CASSFFPLSSYNEQFF.

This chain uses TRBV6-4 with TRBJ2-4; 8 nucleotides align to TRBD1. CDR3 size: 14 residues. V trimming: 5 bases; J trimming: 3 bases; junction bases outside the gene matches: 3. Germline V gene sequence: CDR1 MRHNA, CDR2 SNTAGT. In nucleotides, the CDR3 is TGTGCCAGCAGTACCGGGACAGGCAAAAACATTCAGTACTTC. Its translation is CASSTGTGKNIQYF.

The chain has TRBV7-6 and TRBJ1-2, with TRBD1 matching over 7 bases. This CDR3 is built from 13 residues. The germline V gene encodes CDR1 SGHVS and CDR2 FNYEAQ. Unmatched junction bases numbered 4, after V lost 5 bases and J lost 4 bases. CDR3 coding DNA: TGTGCCAGCAGCCCGTGGGACAGCTATGGCTACACCTTC. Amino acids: CASSPWDSYGYTF.

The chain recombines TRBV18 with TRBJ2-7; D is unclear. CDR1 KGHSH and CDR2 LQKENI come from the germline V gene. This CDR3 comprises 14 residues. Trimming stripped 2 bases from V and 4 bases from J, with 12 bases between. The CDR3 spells CASSPIKEQYEQYF. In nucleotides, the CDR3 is TGTGCCAGCTCACCAATAAAGGAACAGTACGAGCAGTACTTC.

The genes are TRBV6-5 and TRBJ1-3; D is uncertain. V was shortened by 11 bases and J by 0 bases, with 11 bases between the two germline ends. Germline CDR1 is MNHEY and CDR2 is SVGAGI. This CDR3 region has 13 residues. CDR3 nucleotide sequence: TGTGCCGTAGCTTGGGTCTCTGGAAACACCATATATTTT. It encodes CAVAWVSGNTIYF.

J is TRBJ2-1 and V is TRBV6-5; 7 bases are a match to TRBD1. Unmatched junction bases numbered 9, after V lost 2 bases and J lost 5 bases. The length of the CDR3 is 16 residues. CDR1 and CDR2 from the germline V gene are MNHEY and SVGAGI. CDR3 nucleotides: TGTGCCAGCAGTTACGAAGGGGGCTCTTTTAACAATGAGCAGTTCTTC. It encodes CASSYEGGSFNNEQFF.

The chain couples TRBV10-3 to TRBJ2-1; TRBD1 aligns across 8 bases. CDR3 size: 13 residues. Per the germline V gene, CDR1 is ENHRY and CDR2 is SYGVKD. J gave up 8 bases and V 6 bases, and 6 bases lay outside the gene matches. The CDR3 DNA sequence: TGTGCCATCAGGTTGGACAGGGTGTATGAGCAGTTCTTC. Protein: CAIRLDRVYEQFF.

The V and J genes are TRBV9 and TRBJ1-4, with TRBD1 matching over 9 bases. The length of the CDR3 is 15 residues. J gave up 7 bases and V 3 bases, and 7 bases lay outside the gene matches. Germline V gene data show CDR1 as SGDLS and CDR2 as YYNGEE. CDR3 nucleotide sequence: TGTGCCAGCAGCGCACAGGGGGCTGGGGGTGAAAAACTGTTTTTT. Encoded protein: CASSAQGAGGEKLFF. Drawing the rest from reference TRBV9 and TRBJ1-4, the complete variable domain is DSGVTQTPKHLITATGQRVTLRCSPRSGDLSVYWYQQSLDQGLQFLIQYYNGEERAKGNILERFSAQQFPDLHSELNLSSLELGDSALYFCASSAQGAGGEKLFFGSGTQLSVL.

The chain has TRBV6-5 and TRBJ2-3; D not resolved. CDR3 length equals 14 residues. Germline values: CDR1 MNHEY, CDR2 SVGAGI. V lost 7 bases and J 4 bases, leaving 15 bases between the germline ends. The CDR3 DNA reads TGTGCCAGCACCGAACGGGTTTGGTCAGATACGCAGTATTTT. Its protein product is CASTERVWSDTQYF.

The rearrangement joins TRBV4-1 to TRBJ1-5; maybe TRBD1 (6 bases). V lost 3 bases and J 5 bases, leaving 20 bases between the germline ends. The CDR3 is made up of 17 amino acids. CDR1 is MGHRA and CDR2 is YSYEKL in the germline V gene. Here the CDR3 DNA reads TGCGCCAGCAGCCAGACCCGACAGGATCAGCGCTATCAGCCCCAGCATTTT. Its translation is CASSQTRQDQRYQPQHF.